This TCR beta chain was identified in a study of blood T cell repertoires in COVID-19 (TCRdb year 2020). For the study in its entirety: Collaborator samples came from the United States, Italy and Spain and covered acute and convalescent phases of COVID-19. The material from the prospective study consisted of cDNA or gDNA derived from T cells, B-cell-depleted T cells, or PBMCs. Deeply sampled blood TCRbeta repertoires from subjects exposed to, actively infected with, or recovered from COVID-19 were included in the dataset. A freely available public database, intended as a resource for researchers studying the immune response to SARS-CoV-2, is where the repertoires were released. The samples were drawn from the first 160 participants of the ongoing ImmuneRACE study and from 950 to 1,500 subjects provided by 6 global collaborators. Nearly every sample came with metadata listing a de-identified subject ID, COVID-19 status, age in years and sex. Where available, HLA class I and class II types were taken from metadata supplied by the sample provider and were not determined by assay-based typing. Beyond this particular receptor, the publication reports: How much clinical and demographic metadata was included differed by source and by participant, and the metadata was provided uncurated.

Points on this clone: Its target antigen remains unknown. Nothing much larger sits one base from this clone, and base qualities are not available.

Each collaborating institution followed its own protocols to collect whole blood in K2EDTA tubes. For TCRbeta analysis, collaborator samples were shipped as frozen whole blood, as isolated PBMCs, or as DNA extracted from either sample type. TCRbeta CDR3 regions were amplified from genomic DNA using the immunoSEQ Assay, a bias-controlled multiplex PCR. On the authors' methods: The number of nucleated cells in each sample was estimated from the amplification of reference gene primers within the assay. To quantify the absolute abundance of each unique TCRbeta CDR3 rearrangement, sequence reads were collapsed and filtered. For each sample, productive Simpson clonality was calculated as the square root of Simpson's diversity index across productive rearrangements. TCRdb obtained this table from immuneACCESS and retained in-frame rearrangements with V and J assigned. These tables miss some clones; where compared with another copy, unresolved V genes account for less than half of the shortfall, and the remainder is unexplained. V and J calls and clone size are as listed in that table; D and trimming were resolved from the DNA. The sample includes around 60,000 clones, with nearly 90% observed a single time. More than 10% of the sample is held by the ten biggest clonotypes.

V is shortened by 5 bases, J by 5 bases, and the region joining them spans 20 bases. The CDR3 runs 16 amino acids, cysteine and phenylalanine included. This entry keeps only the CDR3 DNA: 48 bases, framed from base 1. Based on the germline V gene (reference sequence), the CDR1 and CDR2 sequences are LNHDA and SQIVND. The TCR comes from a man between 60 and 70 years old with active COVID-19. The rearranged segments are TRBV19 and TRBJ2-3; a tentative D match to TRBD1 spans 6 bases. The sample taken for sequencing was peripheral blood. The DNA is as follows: TGTGCCAGTAGTGCATACAGGGATACTCGTGGAGATACGCAGTATTTT. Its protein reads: CASSAYRDTRGDTQYF.